The clone carrying this T cell receptor beta chain was seen once. V lost 0 bases and J lost 6, with 3 bases in between. The CDR3 contains 12 residues. The germline gives CDR1 SGHRS, CDR2 YFSETQ. The protocol was immunoSEQ multiplex PCR, while the TCRdb copy is restricted to in-frame clones and leaves out a portion. The profile shows 7,500 to 10,000 clones, 60% to 80% of them singletons. The source of the sample is a study of T cells and copy number aberrations in small-cell lung cancer. Donors had limited-stage small-cell lung cancer and underwent surgical resection in Hangzhou, China, between 2008 and 2020.

This TCR came from a man between 60 and 70 years old with small cell lung cancer. V gene TRBV5-1 combines with J gene TRBJ1-4; D not certain. The sequenced sample was normal tissue next to the tumor. CDR3 loop: CASSLGDEKLFF. CDR3 coding DNA: TGCGCCAGCAGCTTGGGTGATGAAAAACTGTTTTTT.